The 16 T cell receptor beta chains below all came from one sample that was sequenced in a study of T-cell reconstitution after alpha-beta-depleted transplantation in children. Unique molecular identifiers were incorporated into the prepared TCRbeta library. From the PCR reads, TCRdb called clonotypes with MiXCR, one entry per CDR3 protein. The sample shows some 490,000 distinct CDR3 sequences, roughly an eighth of them seen only once. The sample was PBMCs from the stem cell graft donor, taken from the stem cell graft. The source is a human donor who donated a stem cell graft to a child with combined immunodeficiency.

This rearrangement joins TRBV11-3 to TRBJ1-2; D unresolved. Germline V gene sequence: CDR1 SGHNT, CDR2 YENEEA. Trimming took off 4 bases at V and 4 bases at J, with 25 bases between the two ends. The CDR3 runs to 18 residues. The CDR3 loop reads CASSSPRRREEKGYGYTF. The CDR3 DNA reads TGTGCCAGCAGCTCACCCCGACGCCGAGAAGAGAAGGGCTATGGCTACACCTTC.

This clonotype was found a few times. The chain is built from TRBV7-2 and TRBJ2-5; 9 bases map to TRBD2. The CDR3 is 15 amino acids. Trimming removed 3 bases from V and 6 bases from J; junction bases left unmatched: 8. CDR1 and CDR2 from the germline V gene are SGHTA and FQGNSA. The CDR3 here is CASSFKAGGEKTQYF. The CDR3 region has the DNA TGTGCCAGCAGCTTTAAGGCGGGAGGGGAAAAGACCCAGTACTTC.

This clonotype was seen repeatedly, ten times or more. The chain uses TRBV20-1 and TRBJ2-5; tentative D call: TRBD2 (5 bases). CDR1 and CDR2 (germline): DFQATT, SNEGSKA (reference sequence). The CDR3 has 14 amino acids. Trimming pared 3 bases from V and 1 base from J, leaving 12 bases between. The CDR3 DNA reads as TGCAGTGCTAGCGAATTCGGGGTCCAAGAGACCCAGTACTTC. Protein product: CSASEFGVQETQYF.

Concerning this clonotype itself: One end of the junction fails to match germline, which may point to a read error. J is TRBJ1-2 and V is TRBV7-9; D remains unclear. In germline, CDR1 is SEHNR, CDR2 FQNEAQ (reference sequence). This CDR3 comprises 16 residues. In nucleotides, the CDR3 is TGTGCCAGCAGCCTAGCCGCTCCACTGGGAGACTATGGCTACACCTTC. It encodes CASSLAAPLGDYGYTF.

This clonotype was seen only a few times. V is TRBV29-1 and J is TRBJ2-3; TRBD2 is a possible D gene (5 bases). The ends were cut back, 7 bases at V and 2 bases at J, with 19 bases in the middle. Germline CDR1 SQVTM, CDR2 ANQGSEA. The CDR3 is 15 amino acids. The CDR3 DNA reads as TGCAGCGGGAGAGACTGGTCGGGAAACACAGATACGCAGTATTTT. Residues: CSGRDWSGNTDTQYF.

The chain combines TRBV27 with TRBJ2-3, with D possibly TRBD2 on 7 matching bases. The germline V and J ends were trimmed by 2 bases and 1 base, with 13 bases remaining between them. From germline, CDR1 is MNHEY and CDR2 SMNVEV (reference sequence). This CDR3 comprises 16 residues. CDR3 loop: CASSLGGALGTDTQYF. CDR3 sequence (DNA): TGTGCCAGCAGTTTAGGGGGGGCGCTGGGCACAGATACGCAGTATTTT.

This chain uses TRBV12-3 or TRBV12-4 with TRBJ2-7, with D perhaps TRBD1 (6 bases). The CDR3 loop spans 14 amino acids. Trimming pared 5 bases from V and 2 bases from J, leaving 13 bases between. In DNA, the CDR3 is TGTGCCAGCAGTCCGGGACACCTAACCTACGAGCAGTACTTC. Protein: CASSPGHLTYEQYF.

V and J are TRBV9 and TRBJ2-3, with TRBD1 identical over 11 bases. The V and J ends lost 0 bases and 5 bases, in that order; junction bases with no gene match: 14. Germline CDR1 reads SGDLS; CDR2 reads YYNGEE. There are 19 residues in the CDR3. CDR3 in amino acids: CASSVVPSGTGGPVDTQYF. The CDR3 nucleotides are TGTGCCAGCAGCGTAGTACCCTCCGGGACAGGGGGGCCCGTAGATACGCAGTATTTT.

In this sample, this clonotype turned up many times. V usage is TRBV7-9 and J usage is TRBJ2-7; TRBD2 matches at 10 bases. The CDR3 length is 15 residues. Germline CDR1 SEHNR, CDR2 FQNEAQ (reference sequence). Trimming cost V 1 base and J 5 bases; bases outside gene matches: 5. CDR3 loop: CASSLVLAGDDEQYF. The DNA of the CDR3 is TGTGCCAGCAGCTTAGTGCTAGCGGGAGACGACGAGCAGTACTTC.

This clonotype occurred a few times. It may be a read error: a sequence one base away is much more abundant. The CDR3 spells CASSHYEQYF. As DNA, the CDR3 is TGTGCCAGCAGTCACTACGAGCAGTACTTC. The chain uses TRBV6-2 or TRBV6-3 and TRBJ2-7; no clear D. The CDR3 consists of 10 residues. Trimming removed 5 bases from V and 3 bases from J, with 2 bases in between. Germline CDR1 is MNHEY and CDR2 is SVGEGT.

This clonotype was found a few times. The chain couples TRBV12-3 or TRBV12-4 to TRBJ2-1, with 7 nucleotides matching TRBD1. The CDR3 contains 13 residues. The junction had 2 bases not matched to a gene; V was cut back by 5 bases and J by 4 bases. In DNA, the CDR3 is TGTGCCAGCAGTGTGACAGGGTACAATGAGCAGTTCTTC. It yields the protein CASSVTGYNEQFF.

This clonotype was counted between two and nine times. The rearrangement uses TRBV7-9 and TRBJ2-5; weak D call: TRBD2 (6 bases). Germline V CDR1 and CDR2: SEHNR, FQNEAQ (reference sequence). The CDR3 loop spans 14 amino acids. The V end was cut by 5 bases, the J end by 3 bases, with 13 bases between. CDR3 bases: TGTGCCAGCAGCATTTCGGTAGCGGAAGAGACCCAGTACTTC. The encoded protein is CASSISVAEETQYF.

The gene calls are TRBV10-3 and TRBJ2-2; D is unclear. CDR3 length: 12 residues. The V and J ends lost 6 bases and 5 bases respectively, with 7 bases between them. The germline V gene encodes CDR1 ENHRY and CDR2 SYGVKD. The CDR3 spells CAIRDGTGELFF. As DNA, the CDR3 is TGTGCCATCAGGGACGGGACCGGGGAGCTGTTTTTT.

The chain carries TRBV7-9 and TRBJ2-5; perhaps TRBD2 as D (6 bases). V was trimmed by 0 bases and J by 9 bases, leaving 14 bases between them. Germline CDR1 reads SEHNR; CDR2 reads FQNEAQ (reference sequence). CDR3 length equals 14 residues. The chain's CDR3 is CASSLASGTGAQYF. For the CDR3, the DNA is TGTGCCAGCAGCTTAGCTAGCGGTACGGGGGCCCAGTACTTC.

The chain has TRBV20-1 and TRBJ2-3, with D uncertain. CDR1 DFQATT and CDR2 SNEGSKA come from the germline V gene (reference sequence). V lost 4 bases and J 0 bases, leaving 26 bases between the germline ends. The CDR3 has 19 amino acids. The CDR3 spells CSAKAPGLADPPSTDTQYF. In DNA, the CDR3 is TGCAGTGCTAAGGCTCCGGGCCTGGCGGACCCACCTAGCACAGATACGCAGTATTTT.

This chain joins TRBV4-3 and TRBJ2-7; TRBD2 aligns across 7 bases. Trimming took 4 bases from V and 0 from J; bases not matched to a gene: 9. In germline, CDR1 is LGHNA, CDR2 YSLEER. The CDR3 runs to 16 residues. The CDR3 protein is CASSPSRAGISYEQYF. The CDR3, as DNA: TGCGCCAGCAGCCCCTCCCGAGCGGGGATCTCCTACGAGCAGTACTTC.